Listed below are T cell receptor beta chains from one sample, sequenced in a study of chemoradiotherapy in HPV16-positive cancers. Generated by immunoSEQ multiplex PCR, the TCRdb table keeps only in-frame clones and is missing some. Among several thousand clones, more than 95% were seen once, and the ten largest hold more than 3%. This specimen consisted of tumor tissue, obtained from a patient who underwent chemoradiotherapy. The receptors here all came from a human donor with HPV-associated anogenital cancer. Both conserved end residues are part of each CDR3. D genes are given only for firm matches. A row's size may be missing; if present it is once, few, many or a size class.

TRBJ1-5 | TRBV28 | - | TRBD1 | CASSPGGRGWGNQPQHF | TGTGCCAGCAGTCCAGGGGGCAGGGGTTGGGGCAATCAGCCCCAGCATTTT
TRBJ1-1 | TRBV7-9 | - | - | CASSLIVGTEAFF | TGTGCCAGCAGCTTAATCGTGGGAACTGAAGCTTTCTTT
TRBJ1-1 | TRBV10-3 | once | TRBD1 | CAIWTGVSTEAFF | TGTGCCATATGGACAGGGGTGAGCACTGAAGCTTTCTTT
TRBJ1-2 | TRBV6-5 | - | - | CASGNARNYGYTF | TGTGCCAGCGGGAACGCCCGGAACTATGGCTACACCTTC
TRBJ1-2 | TRBV19 | - | TRBD1 | CASSTQTGEVGGYTF | TGTGCCAGTAGTACACAGACAGGGGAGGTCGGTGGCTACACCTTC
TRBJ2-7 | TRBV18 | - | TRBD2 | CASSWTSGGFYEQYF | TGTGCCAGCTCCTGGACTAGCGGGGGTTTCTACGAGCAGTACTTC
TRBJ1-5 | TRBV19 | - | - | CASGGGAANQPQHF | TGTGCCAGTGGAGGGGGGGCCGCAAATCAGCCCCAGCATTTT
TRBJ2-1 | TRBV7-9 | - | - | CASSFQGENPYNEQFF | TGTGCCAGCAGCTTCCAGGGCGAAAACCCTTACAATGAGCAGTTCTTC
TRBJ2-2 | TRBV7-8 | - | - | CASSSPGDLRGGTGELFF | TGTGCCAGCAGCTCCCCGGGGGACTTGCGGGGAGGCACCGGGGAGCTGTTTTTT
TRBJ1-2 | TRBV6-5 | - | TRBD1 | CASSSSTGGFYGYTF | TGTGCCAGCAGTTCCTCGACAGGGGGCTTCTATGGCTACACCTTC
TRBJ2-7 | TRBV11-2 | - | TRBD2 | CASSLFTSGRGSYEQYF | TGTGCCAGCAGCCTCTTCACTAGCGGGAGGGGATCATACGAGCAGTACTTC
TRBJ1-1 | TRBV30 | - | - | CAWSTGMGTEAFF | TGTGCCTGGAGTACAGGGATGGGCACTGAAGCTTTCTTT
TRBJ2-3 | TRBV11-2 | - | - | CASSLDSPIPDTQYF | TGTGCCAGCAGCTTAGATTCCCCTATACCAGATACGCAGTATTTT
TRBJ2-1 | TRBV9 | - | - | CASSVELALYNEQFF | TGTGCCAGCAGCGTCGAATTGGCTCTGTACAATGAGCAGTTCTTC
TRBJ1-3 | TRBV11-3 | once | - | CASSFSTATFSGNTIYF | TGTGCCAGCAGCTTCTCGACGGCAACCTTCTCTGGAAACACCATATATTTT
TRBJ1-1 | TRBV27 | - | - | CASSFSRNTEAFF | TGTGCCAGCAGTTTTAGTCGAAACACTGAAGCTTTCTTT
TRBJ1-1 | TRBV29-1 | - | - | CSVVRGNTEAFF | TGCAGCGTTGTCAGAGGGAACACTGAAGCTTTCTTT